The following is a T cell receptor beta chain sequence with its context. The sample contains more than one DNA sequence encoding this CDR3. Only in-frame clones appear in the TCRdb table, and some are missing; sequencing was by immunoSEQ multiplex PCR. The sample carries approximately 200,000 clones, just under 85% recorded once. The sample originates from a study of blood T cell repertoires in COVID-19. This CDR3 contains 15 residues. Germline CDR1 reads SGHTA; CDR2 reads FQGTGA. Trimming took 5 bases from V and 5 from J; bases not matched to a gene: 4. V usage is TRBV7-3 and J usage is TRBJ2-1, with 12 bases lining up with TRBD2. Sequenced material: PBMCs or T cells enriched from blood (not recorded which). The sequence was obtained from a woman aged 40 to 50 with acute COVID-19. As DNA, the CDR3 is TGTGCCAGCAGCCTCACTAGCGGGGGGAACAATGAGCAGTTCTTC. Translated, it gives CASSLTSGGNNEQFF.